This TCR beta chain was profiled in a study of CD8+CD57+ T cells in acquired aplastic anemia. Profiles of TCR beta VDJ and CDR3 were generated from a genomic DNA template. MiXCR was run by TCRdb on the reads, yielding one entry per CDR3 protein. The table has 200,000 or so distinct CDR3 sequences, around 65% seen once; the top ten hold around 46%. V lost 7 bases and J lost 4; bases outside the gene matches: 11. The CDR3 is 15 amino acids. Germline V gene lookup returns CDR1 DFQATT and CDR2 SNEGSKA (reference sequence). The rearrangement links TRBV20-1 to TRBJ2-1, with 9 bases identical to TRBD1. Sequencing was carried out using sorted CD4+, CD8+, or CD8+CD57+ T cells (not recorded which) from PBMCs. The source of this sequence is a human donor with severe aplastic anemia or a healthy control (not recorded which). CDR3 DNA: TGCAGTGTGGTTAACACCGGGACAGGGTACAATGAGCAGTTCTTC. This translates into CSVVNTGTGYNEQFF.